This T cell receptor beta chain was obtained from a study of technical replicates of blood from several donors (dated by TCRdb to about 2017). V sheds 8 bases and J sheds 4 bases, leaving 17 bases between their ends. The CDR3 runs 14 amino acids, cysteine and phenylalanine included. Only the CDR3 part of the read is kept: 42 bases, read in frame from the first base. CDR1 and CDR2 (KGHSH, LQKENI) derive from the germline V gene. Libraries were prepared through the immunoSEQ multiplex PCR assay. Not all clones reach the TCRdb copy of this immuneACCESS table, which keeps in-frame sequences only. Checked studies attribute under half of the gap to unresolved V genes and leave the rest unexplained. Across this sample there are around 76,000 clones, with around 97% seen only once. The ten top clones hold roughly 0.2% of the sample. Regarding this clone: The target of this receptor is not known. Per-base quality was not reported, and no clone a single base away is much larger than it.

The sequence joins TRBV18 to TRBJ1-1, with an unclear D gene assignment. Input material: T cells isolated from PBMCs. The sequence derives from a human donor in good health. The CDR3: CASQDAGVGTEAFF. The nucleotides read TGTGCCAGCCAAGATGCAGGTGTGGGCACTGAAGCTTTCTTT.